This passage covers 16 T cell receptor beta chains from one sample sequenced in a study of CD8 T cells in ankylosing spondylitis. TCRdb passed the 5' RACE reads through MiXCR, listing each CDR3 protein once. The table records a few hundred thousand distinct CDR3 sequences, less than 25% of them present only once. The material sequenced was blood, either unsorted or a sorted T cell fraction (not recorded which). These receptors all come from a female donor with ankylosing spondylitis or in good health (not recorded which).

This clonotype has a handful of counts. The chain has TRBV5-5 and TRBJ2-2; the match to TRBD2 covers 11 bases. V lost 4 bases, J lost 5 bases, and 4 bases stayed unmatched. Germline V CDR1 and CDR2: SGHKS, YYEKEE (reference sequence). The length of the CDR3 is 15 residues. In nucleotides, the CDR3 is TGTGCCAGCAGCCCCACTAGCGGGAGTACCGGGGAGCTGTTTTTT. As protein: CASSPTSGSTGELFF.

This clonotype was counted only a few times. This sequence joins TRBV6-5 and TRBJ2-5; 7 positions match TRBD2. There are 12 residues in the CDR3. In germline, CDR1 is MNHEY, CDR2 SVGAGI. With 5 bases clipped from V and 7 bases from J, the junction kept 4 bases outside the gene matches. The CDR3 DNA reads TGTGCCAGCAGTGGATGGGAGGGGACCCAGTACTTC. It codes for CASSGWEGTQYF.

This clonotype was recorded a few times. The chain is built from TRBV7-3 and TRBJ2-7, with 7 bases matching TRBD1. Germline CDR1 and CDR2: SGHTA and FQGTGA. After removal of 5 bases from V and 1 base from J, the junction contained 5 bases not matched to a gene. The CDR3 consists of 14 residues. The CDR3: CASSRQGGSYEQYF. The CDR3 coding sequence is TGTGCCAGCAGCAGACAGGGCGGTTCCTACGAGCAGTACTTC.

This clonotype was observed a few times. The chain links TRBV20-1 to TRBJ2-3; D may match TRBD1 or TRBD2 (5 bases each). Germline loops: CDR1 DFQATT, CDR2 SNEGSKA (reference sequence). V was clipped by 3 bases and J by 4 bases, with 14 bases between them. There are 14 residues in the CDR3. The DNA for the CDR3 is TGCAGTGCTAGTCGGACTGTGGGGGCAGATACGCAGTATTTT. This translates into CSASRTVGADTQYF.

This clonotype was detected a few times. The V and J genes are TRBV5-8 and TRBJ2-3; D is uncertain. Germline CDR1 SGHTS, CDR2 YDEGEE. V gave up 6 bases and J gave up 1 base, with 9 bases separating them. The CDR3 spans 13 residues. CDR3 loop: CASIFTGTDTQYF. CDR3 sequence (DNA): TGTGCCAGCATCTTTACCGGCACAGATACGCAGTATTTT.

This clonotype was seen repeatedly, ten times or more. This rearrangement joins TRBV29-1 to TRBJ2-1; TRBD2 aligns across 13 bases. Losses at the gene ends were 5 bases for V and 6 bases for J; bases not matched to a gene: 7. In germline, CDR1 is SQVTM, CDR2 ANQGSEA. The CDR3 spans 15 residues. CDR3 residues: CSVTTSGRAFNEQFF. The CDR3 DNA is TGCAGCGTTACAACTAGCGGGAGGGCCTTCAATGAGCAGTTCTTC.

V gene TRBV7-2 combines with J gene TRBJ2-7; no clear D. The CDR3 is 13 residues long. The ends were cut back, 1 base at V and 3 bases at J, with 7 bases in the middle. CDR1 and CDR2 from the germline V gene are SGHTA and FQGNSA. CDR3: CASSLGHFYEQYF. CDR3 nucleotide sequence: TGTGCCAGCAGCTTAGGACACTTCTACGAGCAGTACTTC.

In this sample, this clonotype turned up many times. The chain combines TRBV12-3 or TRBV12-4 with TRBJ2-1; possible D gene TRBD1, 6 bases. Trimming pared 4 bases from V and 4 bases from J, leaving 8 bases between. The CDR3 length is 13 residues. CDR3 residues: CASSSGQYNEQFF. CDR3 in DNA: TGTGCCAGCAGTTCTGGACAGTACAATGAGCAGTTCTTC.

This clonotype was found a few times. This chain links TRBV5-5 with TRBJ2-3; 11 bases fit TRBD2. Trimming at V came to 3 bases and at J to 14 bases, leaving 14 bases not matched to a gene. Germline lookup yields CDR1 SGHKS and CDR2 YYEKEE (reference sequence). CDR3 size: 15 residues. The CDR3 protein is CASSWRLAGTAIGYF. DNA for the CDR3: TGTGCCAGCAGCTGGCGACTAGCGGGAACCGCAATCGGGTATTTT.

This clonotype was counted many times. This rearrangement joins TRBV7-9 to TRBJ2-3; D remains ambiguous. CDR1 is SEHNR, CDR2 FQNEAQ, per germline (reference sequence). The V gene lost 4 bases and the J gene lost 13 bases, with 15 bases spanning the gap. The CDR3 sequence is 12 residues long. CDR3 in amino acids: CASSSLTPDEYF. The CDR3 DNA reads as TGTGCCAGCAGCTCCCTGACACCTGACGAGTATTTT.

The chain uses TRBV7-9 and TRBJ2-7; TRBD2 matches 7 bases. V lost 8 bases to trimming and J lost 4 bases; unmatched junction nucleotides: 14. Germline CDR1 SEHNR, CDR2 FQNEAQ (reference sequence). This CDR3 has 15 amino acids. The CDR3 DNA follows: TGTGCCAGCGAGTTAGGGCTAGCGGAACCTTACGAGCAGTACTTC. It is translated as CASELGLAEPYEQYF.

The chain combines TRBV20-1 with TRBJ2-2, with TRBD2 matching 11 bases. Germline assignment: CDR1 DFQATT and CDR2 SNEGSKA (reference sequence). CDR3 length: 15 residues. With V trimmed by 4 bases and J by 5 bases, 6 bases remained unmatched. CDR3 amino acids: CSAKPGLAVTGELFF. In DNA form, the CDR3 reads TGCAGTGCTAAACCGGGACTAGCGGTAACCGGGGAGCTGTTTTTT.

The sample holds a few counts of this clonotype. DNA for the CDR3: TGTGCCAGCAAAAGAGCGTCCTATGGCTACACCTTC. Translation: CASKRASYGYTF. This chain uses TRBV6-5 with TRBJ1-2; D is uncertain. CDR3 length equals 12 residues. V was pared by 7 bases and J by 4 bases, with 10 bases between. Germline assignment: CDR1 MNHEY and CDR2 SVGAGI.

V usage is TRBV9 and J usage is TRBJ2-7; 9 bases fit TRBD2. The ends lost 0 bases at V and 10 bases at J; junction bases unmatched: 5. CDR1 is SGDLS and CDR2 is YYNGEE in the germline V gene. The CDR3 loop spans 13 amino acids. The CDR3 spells CASSVETSGSQYF. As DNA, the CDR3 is TGTGCCAGCAGCGTAGAGACTAGCGGCTCCCAGTACTTC. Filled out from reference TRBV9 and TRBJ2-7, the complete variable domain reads DSGVTQTPKHLITATGQRVTLRCSPRSGDLSVYWYQQSLDQGLQFLIQYYNGEERAKGNILERFSAQQFPDLHSELNLSSLELGDSALYFCASSVETSGSQYFGPGTRLTVT.

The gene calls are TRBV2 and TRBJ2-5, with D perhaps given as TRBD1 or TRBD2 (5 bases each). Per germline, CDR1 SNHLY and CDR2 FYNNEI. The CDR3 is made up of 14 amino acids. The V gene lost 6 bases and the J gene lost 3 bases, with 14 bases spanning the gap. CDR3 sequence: CASSSGTAKETQYF. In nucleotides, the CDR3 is TGTGCCAGCAGCTCCGGGACGGCGAAAGAGACCCAGTACTTC.

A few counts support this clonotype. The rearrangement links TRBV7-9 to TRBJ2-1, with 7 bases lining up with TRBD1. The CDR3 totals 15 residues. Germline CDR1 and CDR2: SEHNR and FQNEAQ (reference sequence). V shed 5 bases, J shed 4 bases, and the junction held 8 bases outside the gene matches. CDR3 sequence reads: CASSHSGTVYNEQFF. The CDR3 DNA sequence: TGTGCCAGCAGCCACAGTGGGACAGTGTACAATGAGCAGTTCTTC.